This T cell receptor (beta chain) was documented in a study of cytomegalovirus exposure and HLA in healthy donors. General observations from the study: Highest at DRB1 and lowest at HLA-C, TCR association rates differed among HLA loci in a later analysis.

CDR1 LNHNV and CDR2 YYDKDF come from the germline V gene (reference sequence). The V gene lost 0 bases and the J gene lost 7 bases, with 6 bases spanning the gap. This CDR3 has 13 amino acids. Worth noting for this clone: Its target is unknown.

Researchers ran the PCR with 60 Vbeta and 13 Jbeta primers. Profiling relied on immunoSEQ multiplex PCR, and the TCRdb table lists in-frame clones only, not all of them. The sample holds 150,000 to 200,000 clones; roughly 80% are singletons and the top ten take about 1.5%. The clonotype comes from a woman younger than 35 in good health and CMV-seronegative. V gene TRBV15 combines with J gene TRBJ2-2; D is uncertain. The sample comprised PBMCs. CDR3 sequence reads: CATSREILGELFF. CDR3 DNA: TGTGCCACCAGCAGAGAAATTCTCGGGGAGCTGTTTTTT.